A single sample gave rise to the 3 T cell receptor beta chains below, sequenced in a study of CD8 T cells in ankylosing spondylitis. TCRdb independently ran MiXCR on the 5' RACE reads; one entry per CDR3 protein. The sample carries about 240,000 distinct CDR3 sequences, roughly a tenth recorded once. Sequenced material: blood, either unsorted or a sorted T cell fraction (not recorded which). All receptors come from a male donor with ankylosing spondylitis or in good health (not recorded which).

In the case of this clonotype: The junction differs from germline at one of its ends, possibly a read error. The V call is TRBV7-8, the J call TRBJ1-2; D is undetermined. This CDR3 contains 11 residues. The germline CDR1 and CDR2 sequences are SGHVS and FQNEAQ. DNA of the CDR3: TGTGCCGGCAGCTTAGCGGGGGGCTACACCTTC. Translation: CAGSLAGGYTF.

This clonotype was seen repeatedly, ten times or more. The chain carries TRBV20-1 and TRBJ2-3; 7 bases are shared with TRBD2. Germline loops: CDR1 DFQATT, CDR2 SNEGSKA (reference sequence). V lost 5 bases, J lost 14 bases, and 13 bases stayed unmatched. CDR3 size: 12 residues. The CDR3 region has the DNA TGCAGTGCTCCTGAGCGGGGCCTGCCGGGGTATTTT. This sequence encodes CSAPERGLPGYF.

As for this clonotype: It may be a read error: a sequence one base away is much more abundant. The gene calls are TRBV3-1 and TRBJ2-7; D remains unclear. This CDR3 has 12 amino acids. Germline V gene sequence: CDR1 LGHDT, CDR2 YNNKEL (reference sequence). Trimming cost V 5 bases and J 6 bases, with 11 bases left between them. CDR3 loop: CASSAPLGEQYF. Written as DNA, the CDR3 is TGTGCCAGCAGCGCACCTCTAGGCGAGCAGTACTTC.